Shown below are 32 T cell receptor beta chains from a single sample sequenced in a study of CD8+CD57+ T cells in acquired aplastic anemia. TCR beta VDJ combinations and CDR3 sequences were profiled from genomic DNA. TCRdb passed the reads through MiXCR, listing each CDR3 protein once. Among more than 250,000 distinct CDR3 sequences listed, 45% to 70% were seen once. The material sequenced was sorted CD4+, CD8+, or CD8+CD57+ T cells (not recorded which) from PBMCs. These receptors were taken from a human donor with severe aplastic anemia or a healthy control (not recorded which).

This chain links TRBV14 with TRBJ2-7; D is undetermined. The germline gives CDR1 SGHDN, CDR2 FVKESK. The CDR3 has 13 residues. Between the trimmed V and J ends, which lost 10 bases and 7 bases, there was a span of 20 bases. CDR3: CATARALTGEQYF. CDR3 sequence (DNA): TGTGCCACAGCTCGGGCCCTGACTGGGGAGCAGTACTTC.

V gene TRBV20-1 combines with J gene TRBJ1-5; D is ambiguous. CDR3 length: 13 residues. V was trimmed by 0 bases and J by 6 bases, leaving 9 bases between them. The germline CDR1 and CDR2 sequences are DFQATT and SNEGSKA (reference sequence). CDR3 in DNA: TGCAGTGCTAGAGATGGGGTGAGTCAGCCCCAGCATTTT. It specifies CSARDGVSQPQHF.

This clonotype has only one observation. The V gene is TRBV29-1, the J gene TRBJ2-7, with 10 bases matching TRBD2. The CDR3 extends over 16 amino acids. Trimming took 6 bases from V and 0 from J; bases not matched to a gene: 11. Germline V gene data show CDR1 as SQVTM and CDR2 as ANQGSEA. Here the CDR3 reads CSVALAGWGDSYEQYF. The CDR3 DNA reads as TGCAGCGTCGCACTAGCGGGGTGGGGGGACTCCTACGAGCAGTACTTC.

The chain employs TRBV13 and TRBJ2-7, with D perhaps given as TRBD1 or TRBD2 (5 bases each). Germline V gene sequence: CDR1 PRHDT, CDR2 FYEKMQ (reference sequence). The germline V and J ends were trimmed by 5 bases and 7 bases, with 18 bases remaining between them. The CDR3 runs 14 residues. The CDR3 DNA sequence: TGTGCCAGCAGCCAAGGGCCCGGGACGCGTGAGCAGTACTTC. As protein: CASSQGPGTREQYF.

This clonotype was observed many times. The chain combines TRBV27 with TRBJ2-6; no reliable D call. V dropped 10 bases and J dropped 5 bases, with 6 bases sitting between them. Per germline, CDR1 MNHEY and CDR2 SMNVEV (reference sequence). The CDR3 is made up of 11 amino acids. The CDR3 DNA is TGTGCCACCGCCAGGGCCAACGTCCTGACTTTC. Translated, it gives CATARANVLTF.

This clonotype occurred many times. The chain links TRBV5-1 to TRBJ2-3, with a possible D match to TRBD1 (6 bases). Germline CDR1 reads SGHRS; CDR2 reads YFSETQ. V gave up 2 bases and J gave up 5 bases, with 9 bases separating them. The CDR3 loop spans 13 amino acids. For the CDR3, the DNA is TGCGCCAGCAGCTTACTAGGGGGAGATACGCAGTATTTT. Its translation is CASSLLGGDTQYF.

V usage is TRBV6-1 and J usage is TRBJ2-1, with D possibly being TRBD1 (6 bases). The CDR3 has 14 residues. Germline lookup yields CDR1 MNHNS and CDR2 SASEGT. V was cut by 5 bases and J by 2 bases, with 10 bases left in between. CDR3 loop: CASSTTGAYNEQFF. The CDR3 region has the DNA TGTGCCAGCAGTACGACAGGCGCCTACAATGAGCAGTTCTTC.

Ten or more counts support this clonotype. The chain is built from TRBV7-3 and TRBJ2-2, with TRBD2 identical over 13 bases. Germline trimming cut 5 bases from V and 5 bases from J; bases unmatched to any gene: 2. The CDR3 covers 15 residues. Germline V gives CDR1 SGHTA, CDR2 FQGTGA. The CDR3 protein is CASSLGLAGTGELFF. CDR3 bases: TGTGCCAGCAGCCTGGGACTAGCGGGGACCGGGGAGCTGTTTTTT.

Notes on this clonotype: The junction departs from germline at one end; a sequencing error may be responsible. The J gene is TRBJ2-3, the V gene TRBV7-7, with 7 bases lining up with TRBD2. This CDR3 is 16 amino acids long. Germline CDR1 SSHAT, CDR2 FNYEAQ (reference sequence). CDR3 DNA sequence: TGTGCTAGCAGCTTAGGAGCAACTAGCGGCACAGATACGCAGTATTTT. It yields the protein CASSLGATSGTDTQYF.

On this clonotype itself: At one of its ends the junction is not consistent with the germline gene, which may arise from a read error. This chain uses TRBV5-4 with TRBJ1-4; D may be TRBD1 (5 bases). The germline gives CDR1 SGHNT, CDR2 YYREEE (reference sequence). CDR3 length equals 14 residues. CDR3 sequence reads: CASSQGGESEKLFF. CDR3 coding DNA: TGCGCCAGCAGCCAAGGAGGGGAATCTGAAAAACTGTTTTTT. The full variable domain, completed using reference TRBV5-4 and TRBJ1-4, is ETGVTQSPTHLIKTRGQQVTLRCSSQSGHNTVSWYQQALGQGPQFIFQYYREEENGRGNFPPRFSGLQFPNYSSELNVNALELDDSALYLCASSQGGESEKLFFGSGTQLSVL.

This clonotype has just a few counts. This rearrangement joins TRBV30 to TRBJ2-3; tentatively, D is TRBD1 (5 bases). Germline V lookup: CDR1 GTSNPN, CDR2 SVGIG (reference sequence). There are 17 residues in the CDR3. V lost 0 bases, J lost 0 bases, and 16 bases lay in between. DNA of the CDR3: TGTGCCTGGAGTGTAGGGGCAGGACATACTAGCACAGATACGCAGTATTTT. Translating gives CAWSVGAGHTSTDTQYF.

On this clonotype: Likely a read error: the CDR3 ends without its conserved phenylalanine or tryptophan. The chain is built from TRBV7-9 and TRBJ1-2, with D unclear. Germline V lookup: CDR1 SEHNR, CDR2 FQNEAQ (reference sequence). Trimming pared 3 bases from V and 4 bases from J, leaving 9 bases between. The CDR3 is 13 residues long. This chain's CDR3 is CASSFDPAYGYTI. CDR3 coding DNA: TGTGCCAGCAGCTTCGACCCGGCCTATGGCTACACCATC.

CDR3 loop: CASSGQPMNTEAFF. The CDR3 region has the DNA TGTGCCAGCAGTGGACAGCCCATGAACACTGAAGCTTTCTTT. This chain links TRBV2 with TRBJ1-1; tentatively, D is TRBD1 (5 bases). Germline-derived CDR1 and CDR2 are SNHLY and FYNNEI. This CDR3 has 14 amino acids. The V end lost 4 bases, the J end lost 0 bases, and 9 bases lay between the germline ends.

This clonotype was seen a handful of times. The J gene is TRBJ1-6, the V gene TRBV5-1; D uncertain. Germline loops: CDR1 SGHRS, CDR2 YFSETQ. The CDR3 extends over 15 amino acids. The V and J ends lost 2 bases and 10 bases respectively, with 16 bases between them. This CDR3 reads CASSLSGESRSPLHF. The CDR3 DNA sequence: TGCGCCAGCAGCTTATCCGGCGAGAGTCGCTCACCCCTCCACTTT.

This clonotype was picked up many times. The chain combines TRBV14 with TRBJ2-7; D is undetermined. Trimming took off 0 bases at V and 6 bases at J, with 12 bases between the two ends. The CDR3 runs to 14 residues. CDR1 and CDR2 from the germline V gene are SGHDN and FVKESK. The CDR3 region has the DNA TGTGCCAGCAGCCAAGAGGTAACCCTAGGCGAGCAGTACTTC. It translates to CASSQEVTLGEQYF.

The chain links TRBV20-1 to TRBJ2-2, with 10 bases lining up with TRBD2. Germline-derived CDR1 and CDR2 are DFQATT and SNEGSKA (reference sequence). This CDR3 has 14 residues. The CDR3 loop is CSGERGGNTGELFF. The CDR3 nucleotides are TGCAGCGGGGAGCGGGGGGGGAACACCGGGGAGCTGTTTTTT.

In this sample, this clonotype turned up many times. The V call is TRBV9, the J call TRBJ2-5; 9 bases fit TRBD2. J lost 5 bases, V lost 0 bases, and 11 bases had no gene match. The CDR3 length is 17 residues. Germline V gives CDR1 SGDLS, CDR2 YYNGEE. The CDR3 sequence is CASSVDPPSGGRETQYF. DNA for the CDR3: TGTGCCAGCAGCGTAGATCCCCCAAGCGGGGGGAGGGAGACCCAGTACTTC.

A single count supports this clonotype. At one boundary the junction diverges from the germline segment, which might be a read error. The chain joins TRBV19 to TRBJ1-5; TRBD1 is a possible D gene (5 bases). Germline values: CDR1 LNHDA, CDR2 SQIVND (reference sequence). The CDR3 totals 16 residues. This CDR3 is CASTLKIAGSHQPQHF. CDR3 bases: TGTGCCAGTACCCTCAAGATCGCAGGGTCTCATCAGCCCCAGCACTTT.

Worth noting for this clonotype: At one end, the junction sequence differs from germline, possibly due to a read error. The genes are TRBV19 and TRBJ2-7, with 10 bases aligning to TRBD2. CDR1 is LNHDA and CDR2 is SQIVND in the germline V gene (reference sequence). The CDR3 sequence is 13 residues long. CDR3 sequence: CAISRTSGGEQYF. CDR3 DNA sequence: TGTGCCATTAGTCGGACTAGCGGTGGTGAGCAGTACTTC.

This clonotype was seen only once. The chain carries TRBV9 and TRBJ2-1, with D perhaps TRBD1 (5 bases). CDR3 length equals 17 residues. Germline loops: CDR1 SGDLS, CDR2 YYNGEE. The germline V and J ends were trimmed by 3 bases and 0 bases, with 16 bases remaining between them. CDR3 loop: CASSAKGRQFSYNEQFF. As DNA, the CDR3 is TGTGCCAGCAGCGCCAAGGGGCGCCAATTCTCCTACAATGAGCAGTTCTTC.

Turning to this clonotype: It may be a read error: a sequence one base away is much more abundant. J is TRBJ2-7 and V is TRBV7-3, with TRBD2 matching over 13 bases. The trim removed 5 bases at V and 5 bases at J, leaving 9 bases unmatched. Germline V gene lookup returns CDR1 SGHTA and CDR2 FQGTGA. The CDR3 spans 16 residues. For the CDR3, the DNA is TGTGCCAGCAGCCCGGGACTAGCGGGGTGGAATCACGAGCAGTACTTC. It yields the protein CASSPGLAGWNHEQYF.

The chain uses TRBV20-1 and TRBJ2-5, with D maybe TRBD1 (6 bases). This CDR3 spans 14 amino acids. Per the germline V gene, CDR1 is DFQATT and CDR2 is SNEGSKA (reference sequence). V gave up 0 bases and J gave up 2 bases, with 10 bases separating them. The CDR3 sequence is CSAREDSRQETQYF. DNA for the CDR3: TGCAGTGCTAGAGAGGACAGTAGGCAAGAGACCCAGTACTTC.

Ten or more counts support this clonotype. The CDR3 DNA reads TGTGCCAGCAGCTTAGGGTGGGGACAGGGCGAGCAGTACTTC. Translation gives CASSLGWGQGEQYF. This chain uses TRBV7-2 with TRBJ2-7; 9 nucleotides agree with TRBD1. In germline, CDR1 is SGHTA, CDR2 FQGNSA. J lost 6 bases, V lost 1 base, and 4 bases had no gene match. This CDR3 comprises 14 residues.

CDR3 bases: TGTGCCAGCAGTGACATGGTCGTAGATATGAACACTGAAGCTTTCTTT. It yields the protein CASSDMVVDMNTEAFF. The gene calls are TRBV6-4 and TRBJ1-1; D is ambiguous. CDR3 length: 16 amino acids. Trimming pared 2 bases from V and 0 bases from J, leaving 13 bases between. CDR1 is MRHNA, CDR2 SNTAGT, per germline.

Comment on this clonotype: The junction differs from germline at one of its ends, possibly a read error. This chain joins TRBV7-9 and TRBJ1-1; D is undetermined. The germline V gene encodes CDR1 SEHNR and CDR2 FQNEAQ (reference sequence). This CDR3 comprises 14 residues. CDR3 nucleotide sequence: TGTGCCAGCAGCTTAGCGGGCTCCGACACTGAGGCTTTCTTT. It is translated as CASSLAGSDTEAFF.

This clonotype has a count of ten or more. This chain connects TRBV9 to TRBJ2-3, with TRBD2 matching 13 bases. CDR3 size: 16 residues. V dropped 4 bases and J dropped 7; count of bases not matched to a gene: 9. Germline CDR1 is SGDLS and CDR2 is YYNGEE. This chain's CDR3 is CASSPPGTSGANTQYF. Here the CDR3 DNA reads TGTGCCAGCAGCCCCCCAGGGACTAGCGGGGCCAATACGCAGTATTTT.

The chain carries TRBV5-1 and TRBJ2-7; 15 positions match TRBD2. Germline loops: CDR1 SGHRS, CDR2 YFSETQ. V shed 4 bases and J 4 bases; nucleotides not matched to a gene: 6. The CDR3 has 16 residues. CDR3: CASSAGLAGGAYEQYF. The CDR3 coding sequence is TGCGCCAGCAGCGCGGGACTAGCGGGGGGCGCTTACGAGCAGTACTTC.

Ten or more counts support this clonotype. The chain joins TRBV6-6 to TRBJ2-2; 14 bases are a match to TRBD2. V lost 0 bases, J lost 7 bases, and 1 base stayed unmatched. Germline V gene lookup returns CDR1 MNHNY and CDR2 SVGAGI (reference sequence). The CDR3 consists of 16 residues. CDR3 sequence reads: CASSYSGLAGGGELFF. The CDR3 DNA sequence: TGTGCCAGCAGTTACTCAGGACTAGCGGGGGGCGGGGAGCTGTTTTTT.

There are many counts of this clonotype. The V gene is TRBV7-9, the J gene TRBJ1-3; no clear D gene. This CDR3 is 12 amino acids long. The germline V gene has CDR1 SEHNR and CDR2 FQNEAQ (reference sequence). V lost 4 bases and J lost 7, with 8 bases in between. The CDR3, as DNA: TGTGCCAGCAGCTCCCGAGATAACACCATATATTTT. Translating it yields CASSSRDNTIYF.

As for this clonotype: A single base separates this from a much larger clone, so it may be a read error. The V gene is TRBV7-2, the J gene TRBJ1-1; 8 nucleotides match TRBD1. This CDR3 contains 14 residues. CDR1 is SGHTA and CDR2 is FQGNSA in the germline V gene. V shed 5 bases, J shed 6 bases, and the junction held 8 bases outside the gene matches. The CDR3 is CASSHTGGGAEAFF. DNA of the CDR3: TGTGCCAGCAGCCACACAGGGGGGGGTGCTGAAGCTTTCTTT. Complete variable domain (other parts from reference TRBV7-2 and TRBJ1-1): GAGVSQSPSNKVTEKGKDVELRCDPISGHTALYWYRQSLGQGLEFLIYFQGNSAPDKSGLPSDRFSAERTGGSVSTLTIQRTQQEDSAVYLCASSHTGGGAEAFFGQGTRLTVV.

The V and J genes are TRBV7-9 and TRBJ2-2; tentatively, D is TRBD2 (6 bases). This CDR3 region has 13 residues. V was clipped by 5 bases and J by 8 bases, with 12 bases between them. CDR1 SEHNR and CDR2 FQNEAQ come from the germline V gene (reference sequence). CDR3 in amino acids: CASSPGDSGELFF. Here the CDR3 DNA reads TGTGCCAGCAGCCCCGGGGACTCTGGGGAGCTGTTTTTT.

The CDR3 region is CASSGGTSASYEQYF. The CDR3 nucleotides read TGTGCCAGCAGTGGAGGGACTAGCGCCTCCTACGAGCAGTACTTC. The chain has TRBV6-5 and TRBJ2-7, with 10 nucleotides matching TRBD2. Germline V lookup: CDR1 MNHEY, CDR2 SVGAGI. Trimming at V came to 5 bases and at J to 0 bases, leaving 4 bases not matched to a gene. The CDR3 loop spans 15 amino acids.